This TCR beta chain appears in the sequencing data of a study of blood T cell repertoires in COVID-19. In the study overall: Some COVID-19 samples were acute and others convalescent; all came from the United States, Italy and Spain. T cells, B-cell-depleted T cells, or PBMCs supplied cDNA or gDNA.

Authors' data handling: Amplification with reference gene primers provided the estimates of nucleated cell counts. TCRdb's table, derived via immunoSEQ multiplex PCR, lists solely in-frame clones and lacks some. V and J calls and clone size come straight from that table; D and trimming were deduced from the DNA. The repertoire holds 100,000 to 120,000 clones, with 88% as singletons. V lost 6 bases to trimming and J lost 1 base, with 9 bases between them. The CDR3 is 14 amino acids. Germline V gene sequence: CDR1 LNHDA, CDR2 SQIVND (reference sequence). The receptor comes from a human donor in a cohort sampled during active COVID-19. This chain joins TRBV19 and TRBJ2-2; possible D gene TRBD1, 6 bases. Sequencing used peripheral blood. The CDR3 sequence: CASRLQGNTGELFF. As DNA, the CDR3 is TGTGCCAGTAGGTTACAGGGGAACACCGGGGAGCTGTTTTTT.